By its share, the clone carrying this T cell receptor gamma chain is medium-sized (0.01 to 0.1%). Vgamma9/Vdelta2+ and Vdelta2-negative gammadelta T cells were flow-sorted from PBMC for bulk sequencing. This sample is part of a study of γδ T cells in repeated Plasmodium falciparum infection. TCRdb used CATT to re-call clones from the multiplex PCR reads. The sample includes a few thousand gamma-chain clones, roughly 3.5% of them seen just once. Germline-derived CDR1 and CDR2 are EGSTGY and YDSYTSSV. V lost 0 bases, J lost 5 bases, and 7 bases stayed unmatched. The CDR3 has 14 residues. The sequenced sample consisted of gamma-delta T cells from blood. This chain connects TRGV4 to TRGJ1 or TRGJ2. The TCR sequence derives from a pool of human donors (malaria-infected and uninfected, not separated). The CDR3 nucleotides are TGTGCCACCTGGGATGGGCCTGAAAATTATAAGAAACTCTTT. This sequence encodes CATWDGPENYKKLF.